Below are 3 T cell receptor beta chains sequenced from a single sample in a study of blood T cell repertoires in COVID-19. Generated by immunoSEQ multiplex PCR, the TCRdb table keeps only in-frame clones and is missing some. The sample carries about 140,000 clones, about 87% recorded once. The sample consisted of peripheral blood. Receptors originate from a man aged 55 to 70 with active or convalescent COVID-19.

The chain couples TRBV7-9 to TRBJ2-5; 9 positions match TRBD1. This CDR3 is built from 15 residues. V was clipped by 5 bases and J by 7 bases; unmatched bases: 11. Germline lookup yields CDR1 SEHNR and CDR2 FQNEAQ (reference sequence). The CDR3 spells CASSAGDRALGTQYF. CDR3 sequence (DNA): TGTGCCAGCAGCGCAGGGGACAGGGCGTTGGGGACCCAGTACTTC. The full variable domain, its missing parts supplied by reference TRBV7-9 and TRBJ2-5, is DTGVSQNPRHKITKRGQNVTFRCDPISEHNRLYWYRQTLGQGPEFLTYFQNEAQLEKSRLLSDRFSAERPKGSFSTLEIQRTEQGDSAMYLCASSAGDRALGTQYFGPGTRLLVL.

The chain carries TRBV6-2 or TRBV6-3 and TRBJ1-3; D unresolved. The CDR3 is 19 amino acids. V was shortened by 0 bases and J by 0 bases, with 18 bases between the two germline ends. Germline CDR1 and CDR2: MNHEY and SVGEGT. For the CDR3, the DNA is TGTGCCAGCAGTTACTCGGAAAAGAGAACGGGAAGCTCTGGAAACACCATATATTTT. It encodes CASSYSEKRTGSSGNTIYF.

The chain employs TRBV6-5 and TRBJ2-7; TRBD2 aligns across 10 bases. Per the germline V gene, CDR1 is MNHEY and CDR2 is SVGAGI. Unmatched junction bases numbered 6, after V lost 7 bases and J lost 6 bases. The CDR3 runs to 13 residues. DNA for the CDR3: TGTGCCAGCAAGCCTAGCGGGAGTCGCGAGCAGTACTTC. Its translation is CASKPSGSREQYF.